The 15 T cell receptor beta chains presented below share a single source sample, sequenced in a study of radiation and T cells in renal cell carcinoma. Assay: immunoSEQ multiplex PCR; the TCRdb copy retains only in-frame clones and omits some. The data contain 130,000 to 150,000 clones, about 87% of them singletons. Documented time point: baseline pretreatment blood. Treatment noted: 15 Gy SBRT to primary tumor, nephrectomy 4 weeks later. The input for sequencing was blood, taken from a patient whose treatment included radiotherapy and nephrectomy. Every receptor here comes from a woman between 65 and 79 years old with renal cell carcinoma.

The V call is TRBV5-4, the J call TRBJ1-3; D may be TRBD1 (5 bases). Trimming left V 0 bases short and J 8 bases short, with 9 bases between. This CDR3 spans 13 amino acids. Germline lookup yields CDR1 SGHNT and CDR2 YYREEE (reference sequence). This chain's CDR3 is CASSLAGSDTIYF. The CDR3 DNA sequence: TGTGCCAGCAGCTTGGCAGGGAGCGACACCATATATTTT.

CDR3 bases: TGTGCCAGCAGACCGTCGAGGCAAGGAGAGCAGTACTTC. Amino acids: CASRPSRQGEQYF. This chain uses TRBV27 with TRBJ2-7; D ambiguous. CDR1 and CDR2 (germline): MNHEY, SMNVEV (reference sequence). The CDR3 loop spans 13 amino acids. V was shortened by 6 bases and J by 7 bases, with 16 bases between the two germline ends.

The chain couples TRBV2 to TRBJ2-1; TRBD1 matches at 7 bases. Germline V gene sequence: CDR1 SNHLY, CDR2 FYNNEI. With V trimmed by 3 bases and J by 0 bases, 5 bases remained unmatched. This CDR3 region has 16 residues. The DNA for the CDR3 is TGTGCCAGCAGTGATAGGACAGGAGGCTCCTACAATGAGCAGTTCTTC. It yields the protein CASSDRTGGSYNEQFF.

For the CDR3, the DNA is TGTGCCAGTAGTTCCCAGGGCGCCTCTGGAAACACCATATATTTT. It specifies CASSSQGASGNTIYF. V usage is TRBV19 and J usage is TRBJ1-3; D possibly corresponds to TRBD1 (5 bases). V was shortened by 5 bases and J by 0 bases, with 11 bases between the two germline ends. Germline V gene data show CDR1 as LNHDA and CDR2 as SQIVND (reference sequence). The CDR3 sequence is 15 residues long.

The V call is TRBV6-5, the J call TRBJ1-2; D is perhaps TRBD1 (5 bases). V was shortened by 0 bases and J by 4 bases, with 15 bases between the two germline ends. Germline-derived CDR1 and CDR2 are MNHEY and SVGAGI. This CDR3 has 16 residues. The CDR3 protein is CASSYSGAGSRYGYTF. CDR3 DNA: TGTGCCAGCAGTTACTCTGGGGCGGGTTCCCGCTATGGCTACACCTTC.

This clone occurred once. V and J are TRBV19 and TRBJ2-7; TRBD2 agrees at 8 bases. The CDR3 has 14 residues. V was pared by 7 bases and J by 1 base, with 6 bases of the junction left unmatched. Germline-derived CDR1 and CDR2 are LNHDA and SQIVND (reference sequence). For the CDR3, the DNA is TGTGCCAGTAAACGGTTAGCGGGGTCCTACGAGCAGTACTTC. It codes for CASKRLAGSYEQYF.

This clone has only a few counts. The genes are TRBV28 and TRBJ1-1; a possible D gene is TRBD1 (6 bases). With 7 bases removed from V and 1 base from J, the gap between germline ends came to 13 bases. Looked up from germline, CDR1 is MDHEN and CDR2 is SYDVKM. The CDR3 runs 14 residues. CDR3 protein: CASIIGGGNTEAFF. CDR3 coding DNA: TGTGCCAGCATCATCGGAGGGGGGAACACTGAAGCTTTCTTT.

The chain recombines TRBV7-2 with TRBJ1-1; 9 bases line up with TRBD1. The CDR3 has 15 residues. Germline assignment: CDR1 SGHTA and CDR2 FQGNSA. The J segment lost 2 bases and the V segment lost 5 bases, leaving 6 bases of the junction unmatched. The CDR3 protein is CASSTYRGPNTEAFF. The CDR3 region has the DNA TGTGCCAGCAGCACCTACAGGGGGCCAAACACTGAAGCTTTCTTT.

The V call is TRBV5-6, the J call TRBJ2-2, with D perhaps matching TRBD2 (5 bases). The CDR3 spans 15 residues. V lost 7 bases, J lost 4 bases, and 17 bases lay in between. Germline V lookup: CDR1 SGHDT, CDR2 YYEEEE. For the CDR3, the DNA is TGTGCCAGCCGCCCCGATGGAGGAAGCACCGGGGAGCTGTTTTTT. It encodes CASRPDGGSTGELFF.

This chain links TRBV5-1 with TRBJ1-4, with TRBD1 as a possible D gene (6 bases). Per germline, CDR1 SGHRS and CDR2 YFSETQ. CDR3 length: 14 amino acids. V shed 4 bases and J shed 8 bases, with 15 bases lying between them. The CDR3 DNA reads as TGCGCCAGCAGCCCTCAGGGGTCGGGGGAAAAACTGTTTTTT. Translated, it gives CASSPQGSGEKLFF.

CDR3 loop: CASSMGTVSKSYGYTF. CDR3 coding DNA: TGTGCCAGTAGTATGGGGACCGTCTCTAAATCCTATGGCTACACCTTC. The chain couples TRBV19 to TRBJ1-2; perhaps TRBD1 as D (5 bases). Germline V gene sequence: CDR1 LNHDA, CDR2 SQIVND (reference sequence). This CDR3 is 16 amino acids long. Trimming pared 3 bases from V and 4 bases from J, leaving 18 bases between.

The rearrangement joins TRBV11-1 to TRBJ1-1; no clear D gene. The V and J ends lost 2 bases and 0 bases respectively, with 7 bases between them. CDR1 is SGHAT and CDR2 is FQDESV in the germline V gene (reference sequence). This CDR3 is built from 14 residues. CDR3 in amino acids: CASSLSPMNTEAFF. The CDR3 bases are TGTGCCAGCAGCTTAAGCCCAATGAACACTGAAGCTTTCTTT.

This clone was observed a handful of times. The CDR3 DNA reads TGTGCCAGTGGACACATGAACACTGAAGCTTTCTTT. This gives the protein CASGHMNTEAFF. The chain carries TRBV19 and TRBJ1-1; tentative D call: TRBD1 (5 bases). V lost 8 bases, J lost 0 bases, and 7 bases lay in between. This CDR3 has 12 amino acids. Germline V gene sequence: CDR1 LNHDA, CDR2 SQIVND (reference sequence).

The rearrangement joins TRBV10-1 to TRBJ1-5, with TRBD1 matching over 8 bases. CDR1 is WNHNN, CDR2 SYGVQD, per germline (reference sequence). The CDR3 contains 16 residues. The V and J ends lost 6 bases and 6 bases, in that order; junction bases with no gene match: 13. The CDR3 region has the DNA TGCGCCAGCAGCATAGAGGGACAGGTGATCCGTCAGCCCCAGCATTTT. It is translated as CASSIEGQVIRQPQHF.

The V call is TRBV7-3, the J call TRBJ1-1; D perhaps matches TRBD1 (5 bases). Germline CDR1 SGHTA, CDR2 FQGTGA. Trimming removed 5 bases at V and 1 base at J, with 11 bases between. CDR3 length: 14 residues. CDR3: CASSPGHPNTEAFF. The DNA for the CDR3 is TGTGCCAGCAGCCCCGGACACCCGAACACTGAAGCTTTCTTT.